This TCR beta chain was sequenced for a study of T-cell memory formation after mild COVID-19. Germline V gene sequence: CDR1 SGHTA, CDR2 FQGNSA. V was pared by 4 bases and J by 3 bases, with 9 bases of the junction left unmatched. The CDR3 totals 16 residues. In TCRdb, the 5' RACE reads were re-called with MiXCR into one record per CDR3 protein. This sample has about 400,000 distinct CDR3 sequences, with 23% found just once. The genes are TRBV7-2 and TRBJ2-1; 7 bases are shared with TRBD1. Sequencing was carried out using PBMCs or a T cell subset sorted from them (not recorded which). The clonotype comes from an adult woman who had mild COVID-19 (a few samples of this study predate the infection). Cell type and time point are not known. The CDR3 bases are TGTGCCAGCAGCTCCTCCGGGACAGTCATCTACAATGAGCAGTTCTTC. This gives the protein CASSSSGTVIYNEQFF.